This is a list of T cell receptor beta chains from one sample in a study of persistence of HIV-infected CD4 T cells. For these TCRs, the target antigens are not known. Method: immunoSEQ multiplex PCR; TCRdb's copy keeps in-frame clones and lacks some. The sample contains 35,000 to 45,000 clones, roughly 84% of which appear only once. Sequences were derived from cultured CD4+ T cells from PBMCs, sampled from a patient who received antiretroviral therapy. The receptors come from an adult with HIV. The donor label of this sample is uncertain. Each CDR3 is given with its conserved first and last residue. The D gene is left open where the match is weak. Size is omitted from some rows. Given values are once, few, many or a class for expanded clones.

clone_size: .
j_call: TRBJ2-5
v_call: TRBV5-1
d_call: .
cdr3_aa: CASSFRSGETQYF
cdr3_nt: TGCGCCAGCAGCTTTAGGAGTGGGGAGACCCAGTACTTC

clone_size: .
j_call: TRBJ1-4
v_call: TRBV18
d_call: .
cdr3_aa: CASSLLSGSSEKLFF
cdr3_nt: TGTGCCAGCTCCCTCTTATCAGGGTCGTCTGAAAAACTGTTTTTT

clone_size: .
j_call: TRBJ2-3
v_call: TRBV24-1
d_call: .
cdr3_aa: CATSRASSTDTQYF
cdr3_nt: TGTGCCACCAGCAGGGCCTCTAGCACAGATACGCAGTATTTT

clone_size: .
j_call: TRBJ1-3
v_call: TRBV5-1
d_call: .
cdr3_aa: CASSWGGANTIYF
cdr3_nt: TGCGCCAGCAGCTGGGGGGGCGCCAACACCATATATTTT

clone_size: .
j_call: TRBJ2-2
v_call: TRBV27
d_call: TRBD1
cdr3_aa: CASSLRPGGATGELFF
cdr3_nt: TGTGCCAGCAGTTTAAGGCCAGGGGGTGCCACCGGGGAGCTGTTTTTT

clone_size: .
j_call: TRBJ2-7
v_call: TRBV29-1
d_call: TRBD2
cdr3_aa: CSGLLAGGQSYEQYF
cdr3_nt: TGCAGCGGCTTACTAGCGGGGGGCCAATCCTACGAGCAGTACTTC

clone_size: .
j_call: TRBJ1-3
v_call: TRBV29-1
d_call: TRBD1
cdr3_aa: CSAGQPRNTIYF
cdr3_nt: TGCAGCGCGGGACAGCCACGAAACACCATATATTTT

clone_size: once
j_call: TRBJ2-2
v_call: TRBV4-2
d_call: .
cdr3_aa: CASSQAGPWDHGGELFF
cdr3_nt: TGTGCCAGCAGCCAAGCAGGGCCGTGGGATCACGGCGGGGAGCTGTTTTTT

clone_size: .
j_call: TRBJ1-2
v_call: TRBV6-1
d_call: TRBD1
cdr3_aa: CASSDGQGAYGYGYTF
cdr3_nt: TGTGCCAGCAGTGACGGACAGGGGGCCTATGGCTATGGCTACACCTTC

clone_size: once
j_call: TRBJ2-7
v_call: TRBV27
d_call: TRBD1
cdr3_aa: CASRDRGSKVSYEQYF
cdr3_nt: TGTGCCAGCCGGGACAGGGGATCGAAAGTCTCCTACGAGCAGTACTTC

clone_size: .
j_call: TRBJ2-5
v_call: TRBV5-1
d_call: TRBD1
cdr3_aa: CASSFGQGASQETQYF
cdr3_nt: TGCGCCAGCAGCTTTGGACAGGGCGCCTCCCAAGAGACCCAGTACTTC

clone_size: .
j_call: TRBJ2-7
v_call: TRBV7-9
d_call: TRBD1
cdr3_aa: CASSAWDRGNEQYF
cdr3_nt: TGTGCCAGCAGCGCGTGGGACAGGGGAAACGAGCAGTACTTC

clone_size: .
j_call: TRBJ1-1
v_call: TRBV9
d_call: .
cdr3_aa: CASSVGWGAMNTEAFF
cdr3_nt: TGTGCCAGCAGCGTAGGATGGGGGGCAATGAACACTGAAGCTTTCTTT

clone_size: .
j_call: TRBJ2-1
v_call: TRBV5-1
d_call: TRBD1
cdr3_aa: CASSSQGARYNEQFF
cdr3_nt: TGCGCCAGCAGCTCGCAGGGGGCCCGGTACAATGAGCAGTTCTTC

clone_size: .
j_call: TRBJ2-7
v_call: TRBV10-2
d_call: .
cdr3_aa: CASSEKRRDYEQYF
cdr3_nt: TGCGCCAGCAGTGAGAAGCGGAGGGACTACGAGCAGTACTTC

clone_size: .
j_call: TRBJ2-3
v_call: TRBV5-4
d_call: .
cdr3_aa: CASSLTSTDTQYF
cdr3_nt: TGTGCCAGCAGCTTGACAAGCACAGATACGCAGTATTTT

clone_size: .
j_call: TRBJ1-3
v_call: TRBV7-9
d_call: .
cdr3_aa: CASSLRGGLDEGNTIYF
cdr3_nt: TGTGCCAGCAGCTTGAGGGGGGGGCTGGATGAAGGAAACACCATATATTTT

clone_size: few
j_call: TRBJ1-5
v_call: TRBV18
d_call: TRBD1
cdr3_aa: CASSPQGASDQPQHF
cdr3_nt: TGTGCCAGCTCACCCCAGGGGGCCTCTGACCAGCCCCAGCATTTT

clone_size: .
j_call: TRBJ2-4
v_call: TRBV7-3
d_call: .
cdr3_aa: CASSSGTGRTDIQYF
cdr3_nt: TGTGCCAGCAGCTCCGGGACTGGGAGGACGGACATTCAGTACTTC

clone_size: .
j_call: TRBJ1-5
v_call: TRBV4-1
d_call: .
cdr3_aa: CASSQDQGQPQHF
cdr3_nt: TGCGCCAGCAGCCAAGATCAGGGACAGCCCCAGCATTTT

clone_size: .
j_call: TRBJ2-2
v_call: TRBV29-1
d_call: .
cdr3_aa: CSVAYNTGELFF
cdr3_nt: TGCAGCGTTGCTTACAACACCGGGGAGCTGTTTTTT

clone_size: .
j_call: TRBJ2-3
v_call: TRBV5-1
d_call: TRBD2
cdr3_aa: CASSLGRGAVDTQYF
cdr3_nt: TGCGCCAGCAGCTTGGGGCGGGGGGCAGTAGATACGCAGTATTTT

clone_size: .
j_call: TRBJ2-2
v_call: TRBV7-3
d_call: .
cdr3_aa: CASSPDRRETGELFF
cdr3_nt: TGTGCCAGCAGCCCGGACAGACGGGAAACCGGGGAGCTGTTTTTT

clone_size: .
j_call: TRBJ2-6
v_call: TRBV5-1
d_call: .
cdr3_aa: CASSKPSSGANVLTF
cdr3_nt: TGCGCCAGCAGCAAGCCGAGCTCTGGGGCCAACGTCCTGACTTTC

clone_size: .
j_call: TRBJ2-2
v_call: TRBV6-4
d_call: TRBD1
cdr3_aa: CASSDYDRGRSGELFF
cdr3_nt: TGTGCCAGCAGTGACTACGACAGGGGGCGTTCCGGGGAGCTGTTTTTT

clone_size: .
j_call: TRBJ2-7
v_call: TRBV19
d_call: TRBD1
cdr3_aa: CASSSGTGRFGEQYF
cdr3_nt: TGTGCCAGTAGTTCTGGGACAGGGCGATTTGGCGAGCAGTACTTC

clone_size: few
j_call: TRBJ2-3
v_call: TRBV27
d_call: TRBD2
cdr3_aa: CASSLSGLATDTQYF
cdr3_nt: TGTGCCAGCAGTTTAAGTGGACTAGCGACAGATACGCAGTATTTT

clone_size: .
j_call: TRBJ2-1
v_call: TRBV3-1/TRBV3-2
d_call: .
cdr3_aa: CASSGTVEGEQFF
cdr3_nt: TGTGCCAGCAGCGGAACCGTGGAAGGGGAGCAGTTCTTC

clone_size: .
j_call: TRBJ1-5
v_call: TRBV15
d_call: .
cdr3_aa: CATSRGDLGFGNQPQHF
cdr3_nt: TGTGCCACCAGCAGAGGGGATTTGGGCTTTGGCAATCAGCCCCAGCATTTT

clone_size: few
j_call: TRBJ1-2
v_call: TRBV1
d_call: .
cdr3_aa: CTSSQDLTGYYGYTF
cdr3_nt: TGCACCAGCAGCCAAGACCTGACAGGATACTATGGCTACACCTTC

clone_size: .
j_call: TRBJ2-1
v_call: TRBV9
d_call: TRBD2
cdr3_aa: CASTLPGGNSYNEQFF
cdr3_nt: TGTGCCAGCACGCTACCGGGGGGGAATTCCTACAATGAGCAGTTCTTC

clone_size: .
j_call: TRBJ2-1
v_call: TRBV6-5
d_call: TRBD1
cdr3_aa: CASKLQGGSYNEQFF
cdr3_nt: TGTGCCAGCAAATTACAGGGGGGATCCTACAATGAGCAGTTCTTC

clone_size: .
j_call: TRBJ2-2
v_call: TRBV28
d_call: .
cdr3_aa: CASMGSRNTGELFF
cdr3_nt: TGTGCCAGCATGGGCAGCCGAAACACCGGGGAGCTGTTTTTT

clone_size: .
j_call: TRBJ2-2
v_call: TRBV9
d_call: .
cdr3_aa: CASSFGVGYAGELFF
cdr3_nt: TGTGCCAGCAGCTTCGGAGTGGGGTACGCCGGGGAGCTGTTTTTT

clone_size: .
j_call: TRBJ2-7
v_call: TRBV10-3
d_call: TRBD1
cdr3_aa: CAISESAGGGEQYF
cdr3_nt: TGTGCCATCAGTGAGTCAGCAGGGGGCGGCGAGCAGTACTTC

clone_size: .
j_call: TRBJ2-3
v_call: TRBV2
d_call: TRBD2
cdr3_aa: CASRKGTSADTQYF
cdr3_nt: TGTGCCAGCAGGAAGGGGACTAGCGCAGATACGCAGTATTTT

clone_size: few
j_call: TRBJ1-4
v_call: TRBV13
d_call: TRBD1
cdr3_aa: CASSQQGANEKLFF
cdr3_nt: TGTGCCAGCAGCCAACAGGGGGCTAATGAAAAACTGTTTTTT

clone_size: .
j_call: TRBJ2-1
v_call: TRBV7-3
d_call: TRBD2
cdr3_aa: CASSSNLAENYNEQFF
cdr3_nt: TGTGCCAGCAGCTCGAATCTAGCGGAGAACTACAATGAGCAGTTCTTC

clone_size: .
j_call: TRBJ2-5
v_call: TRBV7-3
d_call: TRBD2
cdr3_aa: CASSQGLAGGQETQYF
cdr3_nt: TGTGCCAGCAGCCAGGGACTAGCGGGGGGCCAGGAGACCCAGTACTTC

clone_size: .
j_call: TRBJ1-3
v_call: TRBV29-1
d_call: TRBD1
cdr3_aa: CSVGQASGNTIYF
cdr3_nt: TGCAGCGTCGGACAGGCCTCTGGAAACACCATATATTTT